The TCR beta chain described here comes from a study of shared clonotypes between healthy human individuals. Study-level results: How much donors shared clonotypes was expected to be affected by sequencing depth. Sorted-subset samples were not fully sequenced, rarefaction indicated.

Assay used: immunoSEQ multiplex PCR; TCRdb lists only in-frame clones, some missing. The sample comprises about 230,000 clones, 65% to 70% of which are singletons, and around 10% rests with the top ten. Regarding this clone: Its antigen is still unknown.

The V gene's germline CDR1 is MNHNS and CDR2 SASEGT. The CDR3 extends over 14 amino acids. V was clipped by 2 bases and J by 3 bases; unmatched bases: 3. This TCR derives from a man aged 25-45 years in good health. V gene TRBV6-1 combines with J gene TRBJ1-2, with 7 nucleotides matching TRBD1. The sequenced material came from memory CD4+ T cells sorted from blood. This sample's subset: CD45RA-negative fraction. The CDR3 protein is CASSERGRDYGYTF. The DNA for the CDR3 is TGTGCCAGCAGTGAAAGGGGGCGAGACTATGGCTACACCTTC.